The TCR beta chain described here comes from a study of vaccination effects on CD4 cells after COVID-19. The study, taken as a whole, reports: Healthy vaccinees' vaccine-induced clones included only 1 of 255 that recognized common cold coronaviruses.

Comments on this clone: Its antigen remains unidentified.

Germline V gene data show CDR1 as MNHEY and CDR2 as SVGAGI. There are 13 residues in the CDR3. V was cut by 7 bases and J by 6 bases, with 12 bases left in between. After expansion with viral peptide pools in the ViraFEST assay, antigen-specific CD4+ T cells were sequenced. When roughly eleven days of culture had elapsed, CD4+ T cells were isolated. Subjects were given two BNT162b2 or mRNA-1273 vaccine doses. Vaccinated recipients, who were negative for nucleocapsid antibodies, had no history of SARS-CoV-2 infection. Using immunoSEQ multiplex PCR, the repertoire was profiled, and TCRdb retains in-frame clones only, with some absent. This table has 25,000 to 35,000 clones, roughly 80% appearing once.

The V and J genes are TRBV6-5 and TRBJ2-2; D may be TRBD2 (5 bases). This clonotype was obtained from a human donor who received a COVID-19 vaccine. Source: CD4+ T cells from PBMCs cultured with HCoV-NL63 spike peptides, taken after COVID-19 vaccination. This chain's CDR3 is CASIPGIAGELFF. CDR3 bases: TGTGCCAGCATTCCCGGGATCGCCGGGGAGCTGTTTTTT.